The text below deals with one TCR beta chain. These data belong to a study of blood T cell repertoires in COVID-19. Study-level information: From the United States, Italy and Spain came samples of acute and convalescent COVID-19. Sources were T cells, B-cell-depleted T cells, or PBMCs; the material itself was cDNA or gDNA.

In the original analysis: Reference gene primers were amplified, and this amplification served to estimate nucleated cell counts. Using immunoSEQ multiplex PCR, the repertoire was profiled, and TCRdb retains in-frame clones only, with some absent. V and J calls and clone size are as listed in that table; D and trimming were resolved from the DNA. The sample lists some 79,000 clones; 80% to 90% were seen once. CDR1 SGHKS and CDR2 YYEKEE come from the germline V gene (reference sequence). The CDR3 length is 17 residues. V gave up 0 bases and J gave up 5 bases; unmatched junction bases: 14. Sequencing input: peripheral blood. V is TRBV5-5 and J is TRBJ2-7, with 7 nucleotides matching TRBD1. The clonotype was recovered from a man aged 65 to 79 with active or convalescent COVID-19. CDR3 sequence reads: CASSLVGRSGGRHEQYF. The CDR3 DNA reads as TGTGCCAGCAGCTTGGTTGGTAGGTCAGGGGGACGCCACGAGCAGTACTTC.